This T cell receptor beta chain is from a study of blood T cells in healthy people across ages. Study results and caveats: Any conclusive comparison of naive versus antigen-experienced cells was prevented by using unsorted PBMCs. Researchers report that TCR beta diversity correlated strongly with naive T cell percentage.

The table lists this clonotype with a few counts. What it binds is not known. Alongside a J-beta primer mix, a sample-barcoded 5' primer served in a second PCR lasting about 7 to 11 cycles. From each sample, at least 2.5 million paired-end reads containing CDR3 were obtained. TCRdb re-analysed the 5' RACE reads in MiXCR, keeping a single row per CDR3 protein. This table holds 1,800,000 or so distinct CDR3 sequences, about two fifths found once. The CDR3 loop spans 16 amino acids. Germline CDR1 and CDR2: SEHNR and FQNEAQ (reference sequence). V shed 5 bases and J shed 4 bases, with 21 bases lying between them.

The sequenced sample consisted of blood. V and J are TRBV7-9 and TRBJ2-7; TRBD1 is a possible D gene (6 bases). This clonotype originated in a human donor in good health. Written as DNA, the CDR3 is TGTGCCAGCAGCAGAACGGTGGCAGGGGAAGGGTACGAGCAGTACTTC. Translated, it gives CASSRTVAGEGYEQYF.